The clone carrying this T cell receptor (beta chain) was seen a handful of times. Its antigen is currently unknown. The data stem from a study of response to subunit inactivated influenza vaccine. TCRdb passed the RT-PCR reads through MiXCR, listing each CDR3 protein once. The table has about 830,000 distinct CDR3 sequences, around 20% seen once. Study-wide findings and caveats: It was the authors' suggestion that each seasonal influenza vaccination recruits few new T cells.

The germline gives CDR1 SGDLS, CDR2 YYNGEE. With 2 bases clipped from V and 5 bases from J, the junction kept 1 base outside the gene matches. CDR3 size: 13 residues. This specimen was PBMCs from blood, taken 5 days after vaccination. V and J are TRBV9 and TRBJ1-5, with 7 bases matching TRBD1. This sequence originates from a man in his fifties or sixties who received an inactivated influenza vaccine. In DNA form, the CDR3 reads TGTGCCAGCAGCGTGACAGGGTATCAGCCCCAGCATTTT. It codes for CASSVTGYQPQHF.